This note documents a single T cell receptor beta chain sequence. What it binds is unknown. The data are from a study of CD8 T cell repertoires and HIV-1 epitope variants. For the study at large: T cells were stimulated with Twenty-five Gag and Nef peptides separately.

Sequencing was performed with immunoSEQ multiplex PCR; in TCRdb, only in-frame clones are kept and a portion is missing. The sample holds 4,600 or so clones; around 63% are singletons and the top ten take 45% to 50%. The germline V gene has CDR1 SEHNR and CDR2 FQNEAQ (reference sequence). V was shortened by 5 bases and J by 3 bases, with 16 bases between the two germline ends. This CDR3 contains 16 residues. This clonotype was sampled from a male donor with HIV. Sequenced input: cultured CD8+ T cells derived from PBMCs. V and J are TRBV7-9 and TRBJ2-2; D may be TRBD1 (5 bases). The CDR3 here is CASSHIKGRDTGELFF. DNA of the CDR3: TGTGCCAGCAGCCACATTAAGGGGCGCGACACCGGGGAGCTGTTTTTT.